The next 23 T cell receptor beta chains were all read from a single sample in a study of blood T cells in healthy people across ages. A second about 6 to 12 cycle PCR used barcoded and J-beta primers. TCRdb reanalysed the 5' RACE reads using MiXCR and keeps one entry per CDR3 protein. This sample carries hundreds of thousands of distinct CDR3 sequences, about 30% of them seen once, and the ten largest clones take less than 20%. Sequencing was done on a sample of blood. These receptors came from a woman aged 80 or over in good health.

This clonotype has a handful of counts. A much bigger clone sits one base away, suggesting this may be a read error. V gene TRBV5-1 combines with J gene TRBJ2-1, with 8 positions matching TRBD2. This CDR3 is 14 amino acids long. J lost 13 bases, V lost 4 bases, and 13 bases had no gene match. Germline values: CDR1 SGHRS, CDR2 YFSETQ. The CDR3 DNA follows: TGCGCCAGCAGCCCGGCGGGGGGCGCGGAGACCCAGTTCTTC. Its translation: CASSPAGGAETQFF. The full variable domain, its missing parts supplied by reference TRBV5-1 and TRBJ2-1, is KAGVTQTPRYLIKTRGQQVTLSCSPISGHRSVSWYQQTPGQGLQFLFEYFSETQRNKGNFPGRFSGRQFSNSRSEMNVSTLELGDSALYLCASSPAGGAETQFFGPGTRLTVL.

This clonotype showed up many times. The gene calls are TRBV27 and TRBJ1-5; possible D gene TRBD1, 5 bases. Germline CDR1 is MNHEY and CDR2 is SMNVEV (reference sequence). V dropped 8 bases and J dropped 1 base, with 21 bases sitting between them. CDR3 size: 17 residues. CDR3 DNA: TGTGCCAGCGGCTTCGTCCTGGGGGAGGGCAGCAATCAGCCCCAGCATTTT. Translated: CASGFVLGEGSNQPQHF.

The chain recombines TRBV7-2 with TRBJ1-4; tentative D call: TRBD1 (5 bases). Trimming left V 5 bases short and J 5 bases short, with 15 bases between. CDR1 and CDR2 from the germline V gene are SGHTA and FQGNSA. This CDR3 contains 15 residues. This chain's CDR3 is CASSPRNRWNEKLFF. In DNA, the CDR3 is TGTGCCAGCAGCCCTAGGAACAGGTGGAATGAAAAACTGTTTTTT.

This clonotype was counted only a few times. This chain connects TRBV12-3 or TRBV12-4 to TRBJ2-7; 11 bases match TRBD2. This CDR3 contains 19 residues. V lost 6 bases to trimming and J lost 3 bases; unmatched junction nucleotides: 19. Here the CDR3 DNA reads TGTGCCAGCAGACGTACGGGGGTAGCGGGAGGGTCCTGGGGCTACGAGCAGTACTTC. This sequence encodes CASRRTGVAGGSWGYEQYF.

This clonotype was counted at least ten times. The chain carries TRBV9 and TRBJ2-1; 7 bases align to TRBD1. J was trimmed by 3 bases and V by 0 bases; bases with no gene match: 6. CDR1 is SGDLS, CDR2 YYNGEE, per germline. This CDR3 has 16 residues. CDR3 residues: CASSVGQGLGYNEQFF. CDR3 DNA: TGTGCCAGCAGCGTAGGACAGGGTTTGGGCTACAATGAGCAGTTCTTC.

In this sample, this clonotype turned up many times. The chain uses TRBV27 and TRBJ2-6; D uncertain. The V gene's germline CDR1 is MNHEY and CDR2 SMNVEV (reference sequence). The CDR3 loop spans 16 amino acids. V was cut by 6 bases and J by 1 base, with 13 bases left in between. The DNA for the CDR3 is TGTGCCAGCAGACGGAATCGGGCGTCTGGGGCCAACGTCCTGACTTTC. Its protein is CASRRNRASGANVLTF.

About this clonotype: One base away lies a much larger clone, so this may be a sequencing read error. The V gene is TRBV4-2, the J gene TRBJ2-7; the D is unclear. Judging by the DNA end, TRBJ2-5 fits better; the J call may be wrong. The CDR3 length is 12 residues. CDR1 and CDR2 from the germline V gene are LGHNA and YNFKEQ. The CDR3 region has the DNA TGTGCCAGCAGCTACTCACTGGGGACCCAGTACTTC. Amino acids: CASSYSLGTQYF.

In DNA, the CDR3 is TGCGCCAGCAGCCCGGGATTTCCTAACTATGGCTACACCTTC. Translation: CASSPGFPNYGYTF. The J gene is TRBJ1-2, the V gene TRBV5-1, with unresolved D. The CDR3 contains 14 residues. Trimming shortened V by 4 bases and J by 0 bases, and 10 bases separated the two germline ends. Germline lookup yields CDR1 SGHRS and CDR2 YFSETQ.

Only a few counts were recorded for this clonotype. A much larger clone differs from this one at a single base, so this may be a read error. The CDR3 DNA reads as TGCAGTGCTAGGGCTAGCGGAGGTAGTGATACGCGGTATTTT. It encodes CSARASGGSDTRYF. V gene TRBV20-1 combines with J gene TRBJ2-3; 7 bases are a match to TRBD2. Germline assignment: CDR1 DFQATT and CDR2 SNEGSKA (reference sequence). This CDR3 comprises 14 residues.

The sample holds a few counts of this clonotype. DNA for the CDR3: TGCGCCAGCAGGAGGGGGCAGACACTAGATCCCCTCCACTTT. It yields the protein CASRRGQTLDPLHF. This chain joins TRBV5-1 and TRBJ1-6, with TRBD1 identical over 7 bases. Germline V gene lookup returns CDR1 SGHRS and CDR2 YFSETQ. The CDR3 loop spans 14 amino acids. The V gene end was trimmed by 5 bases and the J gene end by 13 bases; junction bases not matched to a gene: 12.

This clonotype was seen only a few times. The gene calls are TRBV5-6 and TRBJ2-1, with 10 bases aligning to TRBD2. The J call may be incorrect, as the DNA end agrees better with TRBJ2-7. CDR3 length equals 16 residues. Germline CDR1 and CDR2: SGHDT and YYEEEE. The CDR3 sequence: CASSTILAGSYNEQYF. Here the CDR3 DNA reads TGTGCCAGCAGCACTATACTAGCGGGGTCCTACAATGAGCAGTACTTC.

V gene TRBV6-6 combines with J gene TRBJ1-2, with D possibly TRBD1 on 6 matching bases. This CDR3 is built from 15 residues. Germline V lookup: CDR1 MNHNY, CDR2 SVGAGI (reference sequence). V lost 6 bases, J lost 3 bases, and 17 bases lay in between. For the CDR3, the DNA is TGTGCCAGCAGGTCTGCAGGGGACGGTTACTATGGCTACACCTTC. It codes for CASRSAGDGYYGYTF.

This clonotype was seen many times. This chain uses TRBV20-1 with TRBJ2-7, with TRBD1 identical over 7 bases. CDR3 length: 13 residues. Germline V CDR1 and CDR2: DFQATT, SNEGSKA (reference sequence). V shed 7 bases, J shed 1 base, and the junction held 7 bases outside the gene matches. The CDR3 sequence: CSVRRQGSYEQYF. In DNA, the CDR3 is TGCAGTGTCCGAAGACAGGGTTCCTACGAGCAGTACTTC.

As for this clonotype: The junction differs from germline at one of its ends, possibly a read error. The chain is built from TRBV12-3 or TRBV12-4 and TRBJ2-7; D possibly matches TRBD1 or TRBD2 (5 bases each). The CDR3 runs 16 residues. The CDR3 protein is CASSLARAGQGYGQYF. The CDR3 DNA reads TGTGCCAGCAGTTTAGCGCGGGCAGGGCAGGGCTACGGGCAGTACTTC.

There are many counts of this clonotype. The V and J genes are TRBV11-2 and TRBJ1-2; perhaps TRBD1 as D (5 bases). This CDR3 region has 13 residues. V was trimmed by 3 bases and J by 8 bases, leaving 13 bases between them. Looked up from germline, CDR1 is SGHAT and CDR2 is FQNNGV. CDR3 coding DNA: TGTGCCAGCAGCTTGGATACGGAGGGGGGCTACACCTTC. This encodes CASSLDTEGGYTF.

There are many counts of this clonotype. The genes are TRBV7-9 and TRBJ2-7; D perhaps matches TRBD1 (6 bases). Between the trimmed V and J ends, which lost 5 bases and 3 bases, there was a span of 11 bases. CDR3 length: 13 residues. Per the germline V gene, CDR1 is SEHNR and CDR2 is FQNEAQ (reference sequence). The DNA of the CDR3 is TGTGCCAGCAGCCAGGGACAACTCTACGAGCAGTACTTC. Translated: CASSQGQLYEQYF.

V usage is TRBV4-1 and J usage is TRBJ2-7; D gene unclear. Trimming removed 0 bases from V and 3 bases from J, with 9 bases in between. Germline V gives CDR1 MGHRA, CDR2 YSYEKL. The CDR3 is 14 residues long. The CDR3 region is CASSQDGNLYEQYF. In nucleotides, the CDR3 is TGCGCCAGCAGCCAAGATGGGAACCTCTACGAGCAGTACTTC.

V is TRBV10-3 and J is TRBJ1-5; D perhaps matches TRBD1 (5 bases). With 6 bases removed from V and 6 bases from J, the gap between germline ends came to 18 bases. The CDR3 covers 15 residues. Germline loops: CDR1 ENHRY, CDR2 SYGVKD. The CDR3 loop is CAIRGGGGESQPQHF. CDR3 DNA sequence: TGTGCCATCAGAGGAGGCGGGGGGGAGTCTCAGCCCCAGCATTTT.

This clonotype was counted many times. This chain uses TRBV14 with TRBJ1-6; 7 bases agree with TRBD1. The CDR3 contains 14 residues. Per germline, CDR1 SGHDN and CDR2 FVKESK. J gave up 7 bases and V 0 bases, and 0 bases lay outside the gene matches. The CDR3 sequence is CASSQETGNSPLHF. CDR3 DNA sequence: TGTGCCAGCAGCCAAGAGACAGGGAATTCACCCCTCCACTTT.

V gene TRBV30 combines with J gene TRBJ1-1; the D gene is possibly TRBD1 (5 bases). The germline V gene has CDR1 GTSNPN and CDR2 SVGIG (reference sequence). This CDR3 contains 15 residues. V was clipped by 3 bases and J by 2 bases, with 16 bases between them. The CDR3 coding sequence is TGTGCCTGGAGCTTCACCACGGGGGTTAACACTGAAGCTTTCTTT. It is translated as CAWSFTTGVNTEAFF.

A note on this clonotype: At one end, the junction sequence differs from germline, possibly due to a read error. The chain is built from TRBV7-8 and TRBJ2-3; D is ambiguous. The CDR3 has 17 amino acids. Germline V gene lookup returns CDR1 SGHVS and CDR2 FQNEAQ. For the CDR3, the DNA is TGTGCCTGCAGCTTAAAGGCAGCGAATACCGCTGGAGATACGCAGTATTTT. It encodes CACSLKAANTAGDTQYF.

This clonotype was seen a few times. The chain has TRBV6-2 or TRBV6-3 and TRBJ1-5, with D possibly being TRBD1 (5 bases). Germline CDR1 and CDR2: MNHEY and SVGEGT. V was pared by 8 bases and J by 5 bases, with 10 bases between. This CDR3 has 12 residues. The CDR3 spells CASAGDHQPQHF. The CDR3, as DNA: TGTGCCAGCGCCGGGGACCATCAGCCCCAGCATTTT.

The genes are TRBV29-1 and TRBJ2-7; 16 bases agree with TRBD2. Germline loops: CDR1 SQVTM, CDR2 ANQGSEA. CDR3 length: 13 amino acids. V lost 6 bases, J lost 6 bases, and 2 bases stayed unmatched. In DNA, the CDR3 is TGCAGCGTCGGGACTAGCGGGAGGGCCGAGCAGTACTTC. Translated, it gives CSVGTSGRAEQYF.